The clone carrying this T cell receptor beta chain was counted once. Its antigen is undetermined. This entry comes from a study of OX40 agonist ivuxolimab in advanced cancers. Turning to the study itself: Every 2 weeks, ivuxolimab was infused into the patients intravenously at between 0.01 and 10 mg/kg.

With baseline, cycle 4 day 1, and cycle 7 day 1 as timepoints, blood was sampled. CDR3 size: 15 residues. Deletions cut 1 base from V and 0 bases from J, with 9 bases between. CDR1 MGHDK and CDR2 SYGVNS come from the germline V gene. Profiled with immunoSEQ multiplex PCR; TCRdb holds only in-frame clones, not every one. This sample yields 40,000 to 45,000 clones, of which over 80% are seen a single time; about 6.8% belongs to the top ten. Study-wide points: Among the lowest peripheral clonal expansion occurred in 0.1-3.0 mg/kg partial responders.

This rearrangement joins TRBV25-1 to TRBJ1-1; the D gene is possibly TRBD1 (6 bases). Sequenced here: CD4+ or CD8+ T cells sorted from blood, sampled in a trial of the OX40 agonist ivuxolimab. The origin of this receptor is an adult with an advanced solid tumor such as melanoma, head and neck, liver or kidney cancer. The CDR3 here is CASSEFRGMNTEAFF. The DNA of the CDR3 is TGTGCCAGCAGTGAATTCAGGGGAATGAACACTGAAGCTTTCTTT. Full variable domain (missing parts from reference TRBV25-1 and TRBJ1-1): EADIYQTPRYLVIGTGKKITLECSQTMGHDKMYWYQQDPGMELHLIHYSYGVNSTEKGDLSSESTVSRIRTEHFPLTLESARPSHTSQYLCASSEFRGMNTEAFFGQGTRLTVV.